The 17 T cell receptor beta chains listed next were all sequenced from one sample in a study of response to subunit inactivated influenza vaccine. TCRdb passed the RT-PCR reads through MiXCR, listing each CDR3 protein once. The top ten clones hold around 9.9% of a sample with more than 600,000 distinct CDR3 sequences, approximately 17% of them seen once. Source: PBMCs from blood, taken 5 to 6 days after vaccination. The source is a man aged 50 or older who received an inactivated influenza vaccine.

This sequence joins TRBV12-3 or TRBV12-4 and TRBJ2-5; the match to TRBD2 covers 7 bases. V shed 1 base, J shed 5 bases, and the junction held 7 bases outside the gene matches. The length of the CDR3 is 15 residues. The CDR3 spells CASSLGEGNGETQYF. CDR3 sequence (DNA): TGTGCCAGCAGTTTAGGGGAGGGGAACGGGGAGACCCAGTACTTC.

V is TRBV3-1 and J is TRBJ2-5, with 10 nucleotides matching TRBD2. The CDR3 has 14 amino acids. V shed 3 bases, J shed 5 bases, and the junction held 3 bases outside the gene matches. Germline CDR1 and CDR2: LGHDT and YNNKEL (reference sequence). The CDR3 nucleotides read TGTGCCAGCAGCCATCGTAGCGGGAGGGAGACCCAGTACTTC. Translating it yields CASSHRSGRETQYF.

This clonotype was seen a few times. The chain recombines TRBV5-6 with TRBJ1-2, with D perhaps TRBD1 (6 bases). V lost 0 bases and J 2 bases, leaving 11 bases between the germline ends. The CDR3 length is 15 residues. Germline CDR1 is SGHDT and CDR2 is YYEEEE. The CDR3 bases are TGTGCCAGCAGCTTGGTTCCCGGGACAAACTATGGCTACACCTTC. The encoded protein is CASSLVPGTNYGYTF.

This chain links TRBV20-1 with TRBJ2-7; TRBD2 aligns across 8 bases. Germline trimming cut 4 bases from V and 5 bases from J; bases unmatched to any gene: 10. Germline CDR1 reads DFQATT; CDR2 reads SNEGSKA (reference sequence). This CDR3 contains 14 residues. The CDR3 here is CSATRGTSGHEQYF. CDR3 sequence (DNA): TGCAGTGCTACTCGGGGGACTAGTGGCCACGAGCAGTACTTC.

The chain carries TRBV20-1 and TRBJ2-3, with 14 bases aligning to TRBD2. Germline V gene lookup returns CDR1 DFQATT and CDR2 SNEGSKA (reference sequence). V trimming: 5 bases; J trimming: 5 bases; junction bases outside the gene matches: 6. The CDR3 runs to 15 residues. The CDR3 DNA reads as TGCAGTGCTTTCGGACTAGCGGGGGGTATAGATACGCAGTATTTT. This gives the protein CSAFGLAGGIDTQYF.

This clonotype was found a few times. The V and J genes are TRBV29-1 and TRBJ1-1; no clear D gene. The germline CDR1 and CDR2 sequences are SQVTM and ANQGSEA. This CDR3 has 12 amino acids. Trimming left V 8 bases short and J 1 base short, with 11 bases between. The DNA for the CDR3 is TGCAGCTCCCGCGTCGGGAACACTGAAGCTTTCTTT. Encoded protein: CSSRVGNTEAFF. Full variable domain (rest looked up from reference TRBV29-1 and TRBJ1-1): SAVISQKPSRDICQRGTSLTIQCQVDSQVTMMFWYRQQPGQSLTLIATANQGSEATYESGFVIDKFPISRPNLTFSTLTVSNMSPEDSSIYLCSSRVGNTEAFFGQGTRLTVV.

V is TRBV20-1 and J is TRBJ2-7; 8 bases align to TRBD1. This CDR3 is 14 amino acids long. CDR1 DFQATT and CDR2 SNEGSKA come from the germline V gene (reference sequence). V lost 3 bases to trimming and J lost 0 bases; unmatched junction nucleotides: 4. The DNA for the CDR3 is TGCAGTGCTAGTATCGGACAGGGCTCCTACGAGCAGTACTTC. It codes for CSASIGQGSYEQYF.

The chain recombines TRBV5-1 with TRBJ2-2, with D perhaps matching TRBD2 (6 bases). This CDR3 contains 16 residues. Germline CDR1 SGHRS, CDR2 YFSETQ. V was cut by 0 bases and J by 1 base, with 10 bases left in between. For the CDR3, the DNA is TGCGCCAGCAGCTTGGTTGGGGGGATGAACACCGGGGAGCTGTTTTTT. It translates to CASSLVGGMNTGELFF.

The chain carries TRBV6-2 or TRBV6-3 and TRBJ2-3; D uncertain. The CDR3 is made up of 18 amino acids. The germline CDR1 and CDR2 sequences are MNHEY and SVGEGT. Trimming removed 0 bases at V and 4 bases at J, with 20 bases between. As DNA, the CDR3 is TGTGCCAGCAGTTACTCGCGGAGTACAGTTACCCGGGCAGATACGCAGTATTTT. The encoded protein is CASSYSRSTVTRADTQYF.

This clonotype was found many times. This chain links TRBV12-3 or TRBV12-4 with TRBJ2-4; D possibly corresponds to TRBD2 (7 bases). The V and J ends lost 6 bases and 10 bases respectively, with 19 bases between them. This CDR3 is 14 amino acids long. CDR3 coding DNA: TGTGCCAGCAGCGGGACAATCACTAGCGATATTCAGTACTTC. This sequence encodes CASSGTITSDIQYF.

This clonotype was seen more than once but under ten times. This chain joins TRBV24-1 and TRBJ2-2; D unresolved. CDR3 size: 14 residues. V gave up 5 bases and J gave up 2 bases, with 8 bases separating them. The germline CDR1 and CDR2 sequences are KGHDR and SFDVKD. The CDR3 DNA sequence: TGTGCCACCAGTGGTCCAGGCAACACCGGGGAGCTGTTTTTT. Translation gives CATSGPGNTGELFF.

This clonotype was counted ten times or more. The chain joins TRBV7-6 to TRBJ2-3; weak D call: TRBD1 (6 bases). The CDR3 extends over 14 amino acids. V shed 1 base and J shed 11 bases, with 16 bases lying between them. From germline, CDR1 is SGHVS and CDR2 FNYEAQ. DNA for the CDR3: TGTGCCAGCAGCTTAGGGGACACAGGGCAAAAGCAGTATTTT. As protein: CASSLGDTGQKQYF.

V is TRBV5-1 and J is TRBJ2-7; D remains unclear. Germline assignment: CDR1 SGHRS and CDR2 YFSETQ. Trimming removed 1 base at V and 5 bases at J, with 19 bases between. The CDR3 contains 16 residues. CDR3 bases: TGCGCCAGCAGCTTGAGTCGGTATGGCCTTCTAAACGAGCAGTACTTC. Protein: CASSLSRYGLLNEQYF.

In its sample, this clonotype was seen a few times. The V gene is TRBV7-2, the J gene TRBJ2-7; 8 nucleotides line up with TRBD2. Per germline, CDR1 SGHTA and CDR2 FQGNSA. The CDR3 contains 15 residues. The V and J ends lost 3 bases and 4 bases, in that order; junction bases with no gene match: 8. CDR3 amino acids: CASSLETSAPYEQYF. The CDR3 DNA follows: TGTGCCAGCAGCTTGGAGACTAGCGCTCCTTACGAGCAGTACTTC.

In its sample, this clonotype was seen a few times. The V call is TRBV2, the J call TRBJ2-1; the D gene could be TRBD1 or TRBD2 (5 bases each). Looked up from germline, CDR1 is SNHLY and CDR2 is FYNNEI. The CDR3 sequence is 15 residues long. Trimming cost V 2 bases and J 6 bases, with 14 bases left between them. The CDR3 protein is CASSESGTPTNEQFF. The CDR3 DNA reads TGTGCCAGCAGTGAAAGTGGGACGCCGACCAATGAGCAGTTCTTC.

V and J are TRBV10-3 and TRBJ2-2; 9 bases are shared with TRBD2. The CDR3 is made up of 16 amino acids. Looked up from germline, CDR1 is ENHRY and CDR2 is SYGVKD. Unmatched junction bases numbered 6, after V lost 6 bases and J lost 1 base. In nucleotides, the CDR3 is TGTGCCATCAGCCCGGGACTAGCACAGAACACCGGGGAGCTGTTTTTT. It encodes CAISPGLAQNTGELFF.

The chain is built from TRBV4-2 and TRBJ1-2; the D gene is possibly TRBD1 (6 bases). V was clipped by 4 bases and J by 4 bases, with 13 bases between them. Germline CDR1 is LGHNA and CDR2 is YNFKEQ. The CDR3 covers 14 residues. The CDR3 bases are TGTGCCAGCAGCCCAGAACAGGGCCCCTATGGCTACACCTTC. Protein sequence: CASSPEQGPYGYTF.